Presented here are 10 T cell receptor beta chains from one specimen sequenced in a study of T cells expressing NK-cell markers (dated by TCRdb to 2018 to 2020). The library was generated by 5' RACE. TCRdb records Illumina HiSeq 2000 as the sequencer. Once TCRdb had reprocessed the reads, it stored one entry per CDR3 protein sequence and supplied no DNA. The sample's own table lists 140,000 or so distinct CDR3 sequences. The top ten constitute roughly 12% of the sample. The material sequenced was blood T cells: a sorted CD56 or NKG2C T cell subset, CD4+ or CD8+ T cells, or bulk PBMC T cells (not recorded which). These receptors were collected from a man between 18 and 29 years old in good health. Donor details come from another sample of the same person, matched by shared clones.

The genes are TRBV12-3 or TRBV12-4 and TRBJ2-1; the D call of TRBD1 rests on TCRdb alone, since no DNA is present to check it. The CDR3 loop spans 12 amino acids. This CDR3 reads CASTTGSGEQFF.

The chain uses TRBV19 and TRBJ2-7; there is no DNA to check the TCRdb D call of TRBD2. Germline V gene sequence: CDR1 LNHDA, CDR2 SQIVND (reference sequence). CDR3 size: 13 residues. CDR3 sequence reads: CASSVGVVHEQYF.

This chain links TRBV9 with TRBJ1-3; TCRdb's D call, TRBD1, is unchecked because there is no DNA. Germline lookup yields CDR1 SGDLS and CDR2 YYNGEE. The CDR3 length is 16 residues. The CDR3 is CASSPWDSFSGNTIYF.

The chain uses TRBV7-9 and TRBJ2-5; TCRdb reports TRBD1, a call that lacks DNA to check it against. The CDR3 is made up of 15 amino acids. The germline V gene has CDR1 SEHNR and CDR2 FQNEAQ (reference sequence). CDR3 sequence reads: CASSLEQGGKETQYF.

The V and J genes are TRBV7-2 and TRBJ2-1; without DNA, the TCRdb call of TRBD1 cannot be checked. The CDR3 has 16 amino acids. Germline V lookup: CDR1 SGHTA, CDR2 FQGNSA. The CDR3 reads CASSFSDRLMYNEQFF.

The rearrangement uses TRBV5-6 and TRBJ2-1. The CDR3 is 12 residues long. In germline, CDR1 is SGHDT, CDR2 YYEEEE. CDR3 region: CASNLFGANQFF. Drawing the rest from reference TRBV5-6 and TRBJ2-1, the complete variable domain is DAGVTQSPTHLIKTRGQQVTLRCSPKSGHDTVSWYQQALGQGPQFIFQYYEEEERQRGNFPDRFSGHQFPNYSSELNVNALLLGDSALYLCASNLFGANQFFGPGTRLTVL.

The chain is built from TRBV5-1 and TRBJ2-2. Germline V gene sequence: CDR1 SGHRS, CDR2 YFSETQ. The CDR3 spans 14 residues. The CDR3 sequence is CASSWDSYTGELFF.

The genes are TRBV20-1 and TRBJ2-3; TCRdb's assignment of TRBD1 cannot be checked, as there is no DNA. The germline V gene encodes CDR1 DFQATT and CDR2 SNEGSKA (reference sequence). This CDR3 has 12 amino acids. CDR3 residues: CSATPGADTQYF.

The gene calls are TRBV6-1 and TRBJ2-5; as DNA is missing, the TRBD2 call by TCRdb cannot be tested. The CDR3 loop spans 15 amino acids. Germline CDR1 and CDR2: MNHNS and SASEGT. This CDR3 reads CASSASGSYQETQYF.

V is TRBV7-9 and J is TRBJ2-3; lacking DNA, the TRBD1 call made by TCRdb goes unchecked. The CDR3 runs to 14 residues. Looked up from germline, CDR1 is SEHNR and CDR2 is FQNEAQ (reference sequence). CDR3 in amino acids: CASSSNDRVDTQYF.